The 18 T cell receptor beta chains reported below all come from one sample, sequenced in a study of OX40 agonist ivuxolimab in advanced cancers. Assay: immunoSEQ multiplex PCR; the TCRdb copy retains only in-frame clones and omits some. In the table there are about 48,000 clones, 70% to 85% of which are singletons. Sequenced material: CD4+ or CD8+ T cells sorted from blood, taken in a trial of the OX40 agonist ivuxolimab. The receptors were sampled from an adult with an advanced solid tumor such as melanoma, head and neck, liver or kidney cancer.

J is TRBJ2-7 and V is TRBV19; 7 bases match TRBD1. Germline CDR1 and CDR2: LNHDA and SQIVND (reference sequence). V gave up 6 bases and J gave up 2 bases; unmatched junction bases: 10. CDR3 length equals 15 residues. CDR3: CASSRQGDQAYEQYF. Written as DNA, the CDR3 is TGTGCCAGTAGCCGACAGGGAGATCAGGCCTACGAGCAGTACTTC.

This sequence joins TRBV6-5 and TRBJ2-7; 7 bases are shared with TRBD1. This CDR3 contains 12 residues. The junction had 5 bases not matched to a gene; V was cut back by 7 bases and J by 5 bases. Germline CDR1 MNHEY, CDR2 SVGAGI. CDR3 DNA: TGTGCCAGCAAGGGGGCAACCCACGAGCAGTACTTC. This encodes CASKGATHEQYF.

J is TRBJ2-7 and V is TRBV7-8; D perhaps matches TRBD1 (6 bases). The V end was cut by 5 bases, the J end by 2 bases, with 16 bases between. The CDR3 totals 15 residues. Germline V gene lookup returns CDR1 SGHVS and CDR2 FQNEAQ. The CDR3 protein is CASSQRTVFTYEQYF. The CDR3 DNA is TGTGCCAGCAGCCAACGGACAGTCTTCACCTACGAGCAGTACTTC.

V gene TRBV27 combines with J gene TRBJ2-7; D is tentatively TRBD1 or TRBD2 (5 bases each). The CDR3 runs to 15 residues. Germline CDR1 and CDR2: MNHEY and SMNVEV (reference sequence). The ends were cut back, 8 bases at V and 2 bases at J, with 19 bases in the middle. The CDR3, as DNA: TGTGCCAGCGCAAGGTCCGGGACCCTTGCCTACGAGCAGTACTTC. It encodes CASARSGTLAYEQYF.

This clone occurred once. The chain recombines TRBV30 with TRBJ1-1; weak D call: TRBD1 (5 bases). Trimming took off 1 base at V and 1 base at J, with 13 bases between the two ends. This CDR3 has 15 residues. Germline V gives CDR1 GTSNPN, CDR2 SVGIG (reference sequence). The DNA for the CDR3 is TGTGCCTGGAGTGAACTTGGGGCGGGGAACACTGAAGCTTTCTTT. This translates into CAWSELGAGNTEAFF.

This clone was seen a handful of times. This sequence joins TRBV25-1 and TRBJ1-2; the match to TRBD1 covers 9 bases. Losses at the gene ends were 5 bases for V and 7 bases for J; bases not matched to a gene: 8. This CDR3 contains 14 residues. Germline V CDR1 and CDR2: MGHDK, SYGVNS. CDR3 region: CASSTPGTGSGYTF. CDR3 DNA: TGTGCCAGCAGTACCCCCGGGACAGGGAGTGGCTACACCTTC.

The J gene is TRBJ2-5, the V gene TRBV5-1, with D possibly TRBD1 on 5 matching bases. Trimming cost V 0 bases and J 5 bases, with 8 bases left between them. The CDR3 totals 13 residues. Germline loops: CDR1 SGHRS, CDR2 YFSETQ. In nucleotides, the CDR3 is TGCGCCAGCAGCTTGGGGGGCGCGGAGACCCAGTACTTC. Encoded protein: CASSLGGAETQYF.

This rearrangement joins TRBV19 to TRBJ1-5; D is possibly TRBD1 (5 bases). Trimming shortened V by 4 bases and J by 3 bases, and 7 bases separated the two germline ends. The CDR3 contains 13 residues. CDR1 is LNHDA, CDR2 SQIVND, per germline (reference sequence). CDR3 in DNA: TGTGCCAGTAGTAGGGACGTCAATCAGCCCCAGCATTTT. This encodes CASSRDVNQPQHF.

V and J are TRBV10-3 and TRBJ1-6, with a tentative D call TRBD1 (5 bases). Trimming cost V 2 bases and J 4 bases, with 9 bases left between them. This CDR3 spans 15 amino acids. The germline V gene encodes CDR1 ENHRY and CDR2 SYGVKD. CDR3 sequence (DNA): TGTGCCATCAGTGAGAGGGGAGGGTATAATTCACCCCTCCACTTT. Residues: CAISERGGYNSPLHF.

The rearrangement links TRBV28 to TRBJ1-4; D remains ambiguous. Trimming pared 5 bases from V and 6 bases from J, leaving 16 bases between. The germline V gene encodes CDR1 MDHEN and CDR2 SYDVKM. This CDR3 contains 15 residues. CDR3 nucleotides: TGTGCCAGCAGTCACAATCTAGGGAGGGATGAAAAACTGTTTTTT. This encodes CASSHNLGRDEKLFF.

V is TRBV5-4 and J is TRBJ2-2; D not certain. The CDR3 is made up of 15 amino acids. The germline V gene has CDR1 SGHNT and CDR2 YYREEE (reference sequence). Trimming left V 0 bases short and J 5 bases short, with 11 bases between. CDR3 sequence: CASSLDAGATGELFF. CDR3 coding DNA: TGTGCCAGCAGCTTGGATGCAGGCGCTACCGGGGAGCTGTTTTTT.

Worth noting for this clone: One end of the junction fails to match germline, which may point to a read error. The genes are TRBV5-4 and TRBJ1-4, with 8 nucleotides matching TRBD1. CDR3 size: 14 residues. The V gene's germline CDR1 is SGHNT and CDR2 YYREEE (reference sequence). The CDR3 loop reads CASKPTGREGQVIF. In nucleotides, the CDR3 is TGTGCCAGCAAGCCTACCGGACGGGAGGGACAGGTTATTTTT.

The chain uses TRBV6-5 and TRBJ1-1; perhaps TRBD1 as D (6 bases). The germline V gene has CDR1 MNHEY and CDR2 SVGAGI. The CDR3 sequence is 12 residues long. The V end lost 6 bases, the J end lost 3 bases, and 8 bases lay between the germline ends. CDR3 sequence (DNA): TGTGCCAGCAGGGAGGGGGACACTGAAGCTTTCTTT. This sequence encodes CASREGDTEAFF.

This sequence joins TRBV11-1 and TRBJ2-3; 10 nucleotides line up with TRBD2. Germline loops: CDR1 SGHAT, CDR2 FQDESV (reference sequence). This CDR3 spans 17 amino acids. V dropped 3 bases and J dropped 5; count of bases not matched to a gene: 11. The CDR3 loop reads CASSLRLAGVGEDTQYF. The CDR3 nucleotides are TGTGCCAGCAGCTTGCGCCTAGCGGGGGTCGGGGAAGATACGCAGTATTTT.

V gene TRBV7-8 combines with J gene TRBJ2-7, with 8 bases matching TRBD2. CDR1 SGHVS and CDR2 FQNEAQ come from the germline V gene. The CDR3 consists of 15 residues. Germline trimming cut 4 bases from V and 0 bases from J; bases unmatched to any gene: 5. CDR3: CASSSLAVSSYEQYF. In DNA, the CDR3 is TGTGCCAGCAGCTCACTAGCGGTTAGCTCCTACGAGCAGTACTTC.

The rearrangement links TRBV6-1 to TRBJ1-1, with D unresolved. Germline V gives CDR1 MNHNS, CDR2 SASEGT. This CDR3 spans 13 amino acids. The ends were cut back, 11 bases at V and 1 base at J, with 14 bases in the middle. CDR3 coding DNA: TGTGCCTCCCGAAGGCAGGCGAACACTGAAGCTTTCTTT. This gives the protein CASRRQANTEAFF.

The chain has TRBV18 and TRBJ2-5; D is undetermined. This CDR3 comprises 11 residues. CDR1 and CDR2 from the germline V gene are KGHSH and LQKENI. V lost 3 bases and J 2 bases, leaving 1 base between the germline ends. The CDR3 spells CASSPQETQYF. CDR3 nucleotides: TGTGCCAGCTCACCTCAAGAGACCCAGTACTTC.

The chain uses TRBV7-9 and TRBJ2-2; either TRBD1 or TRBD2 may supply D (5 bases each). Trimming took 6 bases from V and 7 from J, leaving 18 bases between them. Looked up from germline, CDR1 is SEHNR and CDR2 is FQNEAQ (reference sequence). This CDR3 region has 15 residues. The CDR3, as DNA: TGTGCCAGCAGGAACCGGGACCACGAAGGCGGGGAGCTGTTTTTT. Its protein is CASRNRDHEGGELFF.